The following is a T cell receptor (beta chain) sequence with its context. The sample is drawn from a study of blood T cell repertoires in COVID-19. Study as a whole: Samples came from the United States, Italy and Spain, spanning acute and convalescent COVID-19.

Patients of the Seattle cohort, enrolled during active infection, were followed longitudinally. The authors' processing: Quantification of nucleated cells was approximated via reference gene primer amplification. This table comes from immunoSEQ multiplex PCR, and its TCRdb copy is limited to in-frame clones, with some not included. That table supplies the V and J calls and clone size; D and trimming were determined from the DNA. This table holds some 180,000 clones, 85% to 90% found once. Material: peripheral blood. The source is an elderly woman with COVID-19, enrolled during active disease.

The CDR3 DNA is TGTGCCAGCTCACCCGGGACAGGGGGGGCACCCCAGCATTTT. Translation gives CASSPGTGGAPQHF. The chain combines TRBV18 with TRBJ1-5, with 11 bases fitting TRBD1. V shed 3 bases and J 10 bases; nucleotides not matched to a gene: 5. In germline, CDR1 is KGHSH, CDR2 LQKENI. CDR3 length equals 14 residues.